These 8 T cell receptor beta chains share one sample of origin, sequenced in a study of tissue T cells after allogeneic stem cell transplantation. Noted time point: mouse harvest day 14 after allogeneic transplant. Tail vein injection delivered 10^7 T-cell-depleted bone marrow cells and 10^6 splenic CD5+ T cells. Measured with immunoSEQ multiplex PCR; TCRdb has only the in-frame clones, and not every one. The table records some 700 clones, roughly 50% of them present only once. Source material: liver tissue. These receptor sequences come from a female BALB/c mouse given C57BL/6 T cells with graft-versus-host disease after an allogeneic hematopoietic cell transplant.

With respect to this clone: Genes and germline come from the mouse. The CDR3 end is not reached by the read, which stops 1 residue before it; the germline J gene fills it in. V is TRBV19 and J is TRBJ2-2; perhaps TRBD1 as D (6 bases). The CDR3 loop spans 14 amino acids. Germline CDR1 and CDR2: FNHDT and SITEND (reference sequence). V lost 1 base, J lost 4 bases, and 8 bases lay in between. Incomplete CDR3 DNA: TGTGCCAGCAGTATATCAGGGGCCACCGGGCAGCTCTAC. Protein sequence: CASSISGATGQLY. The CDR3, in full, reads CASSISGATGQLYF.

This clone qualifies as hyperexpanded. Gene names refer to mouse genes. The CDR3 end lies 1 residue beyond the end of the read and is filled in from the germline J gene. The chain combines TRBV13-2 with TRBJ2-5, with TRBD2 identical over 13 bases. Germline V lookup: CDR1 NNHNN, CDR2 SYGAGS (reference sequence). V gave up 2 bases and J gave up 2 bases; unmatched junction bases: 2. The CDR3 runs 16 residues. This CDR3 is CASGEGLGGFQDTQYF. The CDR3 DNA, read in part, is TGTGCCAGCGGTGAGGGACTGGGGGGGTTCCAAGACACCCAGTAC.

This clone ranks as hyperexpanded. The germline and genes are mouse ones. Read data end 1 residue before the CDR3 end; the end is taken from the germline J gene. The chain recombines TRBV29 with TRBJ2-7; 9 bases line up with TRBD2. J was trimmed by 6 bases and V by 6 bases; bases with no gene match: 3. CDR1 is MSHET, CDR2 SYDVDS, per germline. The CDR3 totals 12 residues. The DNA read from the CDR3 is TGTGCTAGCAGCCAGGACTGGGGTGAACAGTAC. It yields the protein CASSQDWGEQY. The whole CDR3 region reads CASSQDWGEQYF.

Comment on this clone: The gene names given are mouse names. From the germline J gene comes the end of the CDR3, since the read stops 1 residue before it. This chain joins TRBV19 and TRBJ2-7, with a possible D match to TRBD2 (6 bases). V was cut by 2 bases and J by 0 bases, with 9 bases left in between. The CDR3 sequence is 14 residues long. Looked up from germline, CDR1 is FNHDT and CDR2 is SITEND (reference sequence). CDR3 in amino acids: CASSMGGGSYEQYF. The CDR3 DNA, read in part, is TGTGCCAGCAGTATGGGGGGAGGCTCCTATGAACAGTAC.

On this clone: Mouse gene names apply. With the read ending 1 residue before the CDR3 end, the germline J gene is used to fill in that end. This rearrangement joins TRBV31 to TRBJ2-3; no clear D. V lost 0 bases to trimming and J lost 0 bases, with 7 bases between them. This CDR3 is built from 14 residues. CDR1 and CDR2 from the germline V gene are GKSSPN and SITVG. CDR3: CAWSLGRSAETLYF. CDR3 bases read: TGTGCCTGGAGTCTAGGACGGAGTGCAGAAACGCTGTAT.

In the case of this clone: Gene names denote mouse genes. The missing CDR3 end, 1 residue past where the read stops, is filled in from the germline J gene. The rearrangement links TRBV31 to TRBJ2-3, with 9 bases that match TRBD2. CDR3 size: 15 residues. The V gene end was trimmed by 5 bases and the J gene end by 0 bases; junction bases not matched to a gene: 6. The V gene's germline CDR1 is GKSSPN and CDR2 SITVG. The chain's CDR3 is CAWGGLGNSAETLYF. CDR3 bases read: TGTGCCTGGGGGGGACTGGGCAATAGTGCAGAAACGCTGTAT.

In regard to this clone: Here the gene names and germline are mouse. From the germline J gene comes the end of the CDR3, since the read stops 1 residue before it. The J gene is TRBJ2-2, the V gene TRBV3; no clear D gene. This CDR3 comprises 15 residues. V lost 0 bases to trimming and J lost 0 bases, with 5 bases between them. From germline, CDR1 is SNHLY and CDR2 FYNGKV (reference sequence). Here the CDR3 reads CASSLALANTGQLYF. CDR3 DNA, as far as it was read: TGTGCCAGCAGCTTAGCGCTCGCAAACACCGGGCAGCTCTAC.

The sample holds a few counts of this clone. Any gene name here is a mouse gene name. The read terminates 1 residue before the CDR3 end, so the remaining end is supplied by the germline J gene. The V call is TRBV26, the J call TRBJ2-7; no reliable D call. Trimming shortened V by 3 bases and J by 0 bases, and 3 bases separated the two germline ends. Germline values: CDR1 KGHPV, CDR2 FQNQEV (reference sequence). The length of the CDR3 is 12 residues. The CDR3 sequence: CASSLGSYEQYF. Partial CDR3 DNA: TGTGCCAGCAGTCTTGGCTCCTATGAACAGTAC.